This T cell receptor (beta chain) emerged from a study of T cells in localized non-small cell lung cancer. Study-wide points: Overall survival was longer when the density of T cells in the blood was higher.

Assay: immunoSEQ multiplex PCR; the TCRdb copy retains only in-frame clones and omits some. The table lists about 76,000 clones, approximately 84% of them singletons. V was clipped by 5 bases and J by 7 bases, with 6 bases between them. The CDR3 extends over 11 amino acids. CDR1 and CDR2 (germline): SGHRS, YFSETQ. As concerns this clone: The antigen is not known.

Source: peripheral blood, taken before any cancer treatment. This TCR derives from a female donor of 60 years or more with stage I lung adenocarcinoma. The chain links TRBV5-1 to TRBJ1-4, with D hard to call. In nucleotides, the CDR3 is TGCGCCAGCAGTCACGGTGAAAAACTGTTTTTT. The encoded protein is CASSHGEKLFF. The variable domain in full, completed from reference TRBV5-1 and TRBJ1-4, reads KAGVTQTPRYLIKTRGQQVTLSCSPISGHRSVSWYQQTPGQGLQFLFEYFSETQRNKGNFPGRFSGRQFSNSRSEMNVSTLELGDSALYLCASSHGEKLFFGSGTQLSVL.